This T cell receptor beta chain was found in a study of cytomegalovirus exposure and HLA in healthy donors. Regarding the study as a whole: Within an earlier analysis, most TCR beta V segments proved productive either about 87% or about 30% of the time. For cytomegalovirus status, the classifier reportedly gave diagnoses with high specificity and sensitivity. The authors listed over 150 TCR beta chains as cytomegalovirus-associated.

Note on this clone: Its antigen is not identified.

Germline V gene sequence: CDR1 LGHNT, CDR2 FRNRAP. The CDR3 runs to 15 residues. The V segment lost 6 bases and the J segment 3 bases; nucleotides outside the gene matches: 8. Primers included in the PCR were 60 Vbeta and 13 Jbeta primers. Source study methods: In a later analysis, the count reached some 83 million unique TCR beta chains, with roughly 11 million shared. Method: immunoSEQ multiplex PCR; TCRdb's copy keeps in-frame clones and lacks some. That table is the source of V, J and clone size, and D and trimming were worked out from the DNA. The sample includes roughly 150,000 clones, 70% to 80% of them seen just once.

Specimen: PBMCs. This sequence joins TRBV12-5 and TRBJ2-7; 10 nucleotides align to TRBD2. The sequence came from a woman in her thirties or forties in good health and CMV-seronegative. The CDR3 is CASGAGTSDVYEQYF. CDR3 DNA: TGTGCTAGTGGCGCCGGGACTAGCGACGTCTACGAGCAGTACTTC. Using reference TRBV12-5 and TRBJ2-7 for the parts outside the CDR3, the full variable domain is DARVTQTPRHKVTEMGQEVTMRCQPILGHNTVFWYRQTMMQGLELLAYFRNRAPLDDSGMPKDRFSAEMPDATLATLKIQPSEPRDSAVYFCASGAGTSDVYEQYFGPGTRLTVT.